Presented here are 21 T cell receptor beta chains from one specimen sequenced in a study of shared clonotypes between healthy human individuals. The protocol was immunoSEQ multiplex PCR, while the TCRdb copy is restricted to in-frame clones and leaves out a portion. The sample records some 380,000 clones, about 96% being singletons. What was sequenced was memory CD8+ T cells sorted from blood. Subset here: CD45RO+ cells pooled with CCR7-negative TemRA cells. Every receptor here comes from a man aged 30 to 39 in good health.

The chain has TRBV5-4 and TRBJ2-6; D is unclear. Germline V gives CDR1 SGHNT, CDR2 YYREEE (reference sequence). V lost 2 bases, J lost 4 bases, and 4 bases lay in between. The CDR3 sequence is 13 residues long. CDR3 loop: CASSLPGANVLTF. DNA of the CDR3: TGTGCCAGCAGCTTACCGGGGGCCAACGTCCTGACTTTC.

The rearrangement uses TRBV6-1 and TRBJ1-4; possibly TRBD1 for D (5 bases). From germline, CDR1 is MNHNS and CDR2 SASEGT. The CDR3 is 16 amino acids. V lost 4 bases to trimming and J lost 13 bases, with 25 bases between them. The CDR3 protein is CASSVSGRTAWGGLFF. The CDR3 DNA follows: TGTGCCAGCAGTGTGTCAGGGAGGACCGCTTGGGGCGGACTGTTTTTT.

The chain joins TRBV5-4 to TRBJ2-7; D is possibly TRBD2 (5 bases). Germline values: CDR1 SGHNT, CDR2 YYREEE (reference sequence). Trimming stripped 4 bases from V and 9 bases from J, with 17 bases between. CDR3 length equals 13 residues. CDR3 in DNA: TGTGCCAGCAGCGTTTTCTTGAGGGCGGCGCAGTACTTC. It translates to CASSVFLRAAQYF.

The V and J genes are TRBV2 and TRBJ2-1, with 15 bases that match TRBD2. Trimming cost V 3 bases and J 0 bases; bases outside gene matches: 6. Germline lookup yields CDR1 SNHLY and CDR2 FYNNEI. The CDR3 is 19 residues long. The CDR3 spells CASSDWTSGREGSYNEQFF. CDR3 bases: TGTGCCAGCAGTGACTGGACTAGCGGGAGGGAGGGCTCCTACAATGAGCAGTTCTTC.

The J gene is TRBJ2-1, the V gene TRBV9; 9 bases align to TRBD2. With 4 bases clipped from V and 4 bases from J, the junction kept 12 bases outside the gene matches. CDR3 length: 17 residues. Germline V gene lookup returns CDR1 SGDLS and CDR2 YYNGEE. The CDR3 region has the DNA TGTGCCAGCAGCCAGAATCCGGGACTAGCTTCTTACAATGAGCAGTTCTTC. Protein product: CASSQNPGLASYNEQFF.

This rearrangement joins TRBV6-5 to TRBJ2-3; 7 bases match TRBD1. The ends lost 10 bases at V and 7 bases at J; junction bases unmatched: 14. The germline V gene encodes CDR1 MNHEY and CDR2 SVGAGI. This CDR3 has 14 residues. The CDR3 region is CATADRVPFYTQYF. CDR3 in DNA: TGTGCCACCGCCGACAGGGTTCCCTTCTATACGCAGTATTTT.

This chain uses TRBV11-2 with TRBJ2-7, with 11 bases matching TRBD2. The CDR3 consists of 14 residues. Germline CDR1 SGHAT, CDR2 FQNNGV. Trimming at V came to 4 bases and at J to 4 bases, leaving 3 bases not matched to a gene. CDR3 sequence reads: CASSSSGRLYEQYF. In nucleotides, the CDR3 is TGTGCCAGCAGCTCTAGCGGGAGGCTATACGAGCAGTACTTC.

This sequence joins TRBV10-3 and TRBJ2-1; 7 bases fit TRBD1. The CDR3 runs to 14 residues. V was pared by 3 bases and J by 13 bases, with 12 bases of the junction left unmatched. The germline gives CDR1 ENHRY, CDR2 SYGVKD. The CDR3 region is CAISDLDRPETQFF. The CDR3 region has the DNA TGTGCCATCAGTGATTTGGACAGGCCTGAGACACAGTTCTTC.

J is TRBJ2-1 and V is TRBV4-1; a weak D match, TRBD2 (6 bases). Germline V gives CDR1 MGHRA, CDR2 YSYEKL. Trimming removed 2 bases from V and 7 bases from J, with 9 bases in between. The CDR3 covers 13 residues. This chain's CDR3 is CASSQLARNEQFF. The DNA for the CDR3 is TGCGCCAGCAGCCAACTAGCGCGAAATGAGCAGTTCTTC.

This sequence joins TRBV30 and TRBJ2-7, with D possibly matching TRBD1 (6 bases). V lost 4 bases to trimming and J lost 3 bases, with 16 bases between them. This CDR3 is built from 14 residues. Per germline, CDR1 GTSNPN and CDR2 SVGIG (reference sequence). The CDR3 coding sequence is TGTGCCTGGACCCCCCCGACAGGTGACTACGAGCAGTACTTC. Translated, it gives CAWTPPTGDYEQYF.

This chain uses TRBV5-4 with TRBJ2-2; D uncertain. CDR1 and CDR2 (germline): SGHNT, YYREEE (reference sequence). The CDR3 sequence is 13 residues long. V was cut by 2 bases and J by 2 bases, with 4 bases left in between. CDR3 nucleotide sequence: TGTGCCAGCAGCTTACCCAACACCGGGGAGCTGTTTTTT. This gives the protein CASSLPNTGELFF. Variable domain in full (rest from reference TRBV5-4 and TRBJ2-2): ETGVTQSPTHLIKTRGQQVTLRCSSQSGHNTVSWYQQALGQGPQFIFQYYREEENGRGNFPPRFSGLQFPNYSSELNVNALELDDSALYLCASSLPNTGELFFGEGSRLTVL.

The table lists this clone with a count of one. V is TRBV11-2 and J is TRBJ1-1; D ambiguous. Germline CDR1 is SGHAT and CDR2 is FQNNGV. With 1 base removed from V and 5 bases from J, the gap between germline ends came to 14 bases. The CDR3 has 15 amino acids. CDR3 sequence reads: CASSLVVYSGTEAFF. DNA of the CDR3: TGTGCCAGCAGCTTAGTCGTCTACAGCGGAACTGAAGCTTTCTTT. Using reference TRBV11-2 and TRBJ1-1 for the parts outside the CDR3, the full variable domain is EAGVAQSPRYKIIEKRQSVAFWCNPISGHATLYWYQQILGQGPKLLIQFQNNGVVDDSQLPKDRFSAERLKGVDSTLKIQPAKLEDSAVYLCASSLVVYSGTEAFFGQGTRLTVV.

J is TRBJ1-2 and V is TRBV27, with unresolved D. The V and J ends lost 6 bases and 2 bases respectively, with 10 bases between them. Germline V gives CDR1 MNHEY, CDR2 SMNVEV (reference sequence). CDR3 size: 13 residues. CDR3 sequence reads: CASRAMHNYGYTF. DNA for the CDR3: TGTGCCAGCAGGGCGATGCACAACTATGGCTACACCTTC.

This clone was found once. The DNA for the CDR3 is TGTGCCAGCAGCCAAGGGCGGACTGGAAACACCATATATTTT. As protein: CASSQGRTGNTIYF. V gene TRBV14 combines with J gene TRBJ1-3; D is undetermined. This CDR3 is built from 14 residues. Trimming stripped 1 base from V and 2 bases from J, with 6 bases between. The germline gives CDR1 SGHDN, CDR2 FVKESK.

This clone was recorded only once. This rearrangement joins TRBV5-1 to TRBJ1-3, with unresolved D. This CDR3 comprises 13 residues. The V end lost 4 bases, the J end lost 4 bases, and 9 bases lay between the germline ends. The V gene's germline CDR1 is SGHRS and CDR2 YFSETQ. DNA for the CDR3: TGCGCCAGCAGCCTAGGAGTGGGAAACACCATATATTTT. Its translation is CASSLGVGNTIYF.

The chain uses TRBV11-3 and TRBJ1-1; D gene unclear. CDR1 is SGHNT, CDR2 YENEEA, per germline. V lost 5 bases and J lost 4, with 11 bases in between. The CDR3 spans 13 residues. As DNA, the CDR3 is TGTGCCAGCAGCCGCGGAGGCCTCACTGAAGCTTTCTTT. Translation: CASSRGGLTEAFF.

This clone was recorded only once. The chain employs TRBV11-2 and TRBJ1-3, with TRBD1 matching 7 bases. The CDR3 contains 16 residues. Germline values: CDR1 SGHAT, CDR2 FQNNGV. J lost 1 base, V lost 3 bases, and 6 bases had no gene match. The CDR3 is CASSFRTGSSGNTIYF. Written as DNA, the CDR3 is TGTGCCAGCAGCTTCCGGACAGGATCTTCTGGAAACACCATATATTTT.

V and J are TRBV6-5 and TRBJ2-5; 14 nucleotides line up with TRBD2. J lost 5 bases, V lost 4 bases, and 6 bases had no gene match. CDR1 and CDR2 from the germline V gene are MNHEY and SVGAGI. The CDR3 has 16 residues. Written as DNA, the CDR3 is TGTGCCAGCAGTTCGGGACTAGCGGGAGACGTGGAGACCCAGTACTTC. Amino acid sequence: CASSSGLAGDVETQYF.

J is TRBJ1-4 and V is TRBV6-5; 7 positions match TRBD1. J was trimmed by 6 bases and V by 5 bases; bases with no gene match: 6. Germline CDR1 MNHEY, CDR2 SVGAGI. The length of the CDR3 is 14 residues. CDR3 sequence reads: CASSNRDSYEKLFF. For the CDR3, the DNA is TGTGCCAGCAGTAACCGGGACAGTTATGAAAAACTGTTTTTT.

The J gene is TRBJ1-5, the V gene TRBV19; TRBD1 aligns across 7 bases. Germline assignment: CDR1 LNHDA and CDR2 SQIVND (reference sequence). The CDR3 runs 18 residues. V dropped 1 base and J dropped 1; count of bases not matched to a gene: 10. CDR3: CASSIGFVQGQSNQPQHF. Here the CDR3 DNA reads TGTGCCAGTAGTATAGGGTTCGTTCAGGGACAGAGCAATCAGCCCCAGCATTTT.

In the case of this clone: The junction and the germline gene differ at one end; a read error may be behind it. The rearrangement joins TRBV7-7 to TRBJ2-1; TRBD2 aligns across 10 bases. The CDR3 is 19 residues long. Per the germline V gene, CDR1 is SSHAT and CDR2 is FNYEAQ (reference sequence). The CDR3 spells CASSAGLAVLKSSYNEQFF. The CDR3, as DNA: TGTGCTAGCAGCGCTGGACTAGCGGTTCTTAAGAGCTCCTACAATGAGCAGTTCTTC. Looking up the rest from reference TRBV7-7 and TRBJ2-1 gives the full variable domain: GAGVSQSPRYKVTKRGQDVTLRCDPISSHATLYWYQQALGQGPEFLTYFNYEAQPDKSGLPSDRFSAERPEGSISTLTIQRTEQRDSAMYRCASSAGLAVLKSSYNEQFFGPGTRLTVL.